These 17 T cell receptor beta chains came from one sample sequenced in a study of CD8 T cells in Susac syndrome (dated by TCRdb to the late 2010s). The library was produced with the immunoSEQ multiplex PCR assay. RNA was extracted with the RNeasy kit and about 0.5 to 1 ug was reverse transcribed using random hexamers. The public reads were reanalyzed by TCRdb: fastp trimming at Q25, MiXCR alignment, in-frame beta chains only. Merged by CDR3 protein, the rows form single entries marked with the most common genes and DNA. The sample table holds fewer than 250,000 distinct CDR3 sequences, of which roughly 90% were seen once. The ten largest clonotypes hold about 0.13% of the sample. Material: CD8+ T cells from PBMCs. The receptors come from a human donor with multiple sclerosis.

The V call is TRBV29-1, the J call TRBJ1-2; 8 bases agree with TRBD1. The V and J ends lost 4 bases and 6 bases, in that order; junction bases with no gene match: 7. Per germline, CDR1 SQVTM and CDR2 ANQGSEA. CDR3 length equals 13 residues. Here the CDR3 DNA reads TGCAGCGTTGTCAGCCAGGGGGCAAATGGCTACACCTTC. Protein product: CSVVSQGANGYTF.

This clonotype was observed once. The chain uses TRBV20-1 and TRBJ1-2; 7 bases are a match to TRBD1. This CDR3 contains 13 residues. Germline V lookup: CDR1 DFQATT, CDR2 SNEGSKA (reference sequence). The trim removed 5 bases at V and 4 bases at J, leaving 7 bases unmatched. In nucleotides, the CDR3 is TGCAGTGCTTCTGGGGACAGTTCCTATGGCTACACCTTC. This sequence encodes CSASGDSSYGYTF.

The CDR3, as DNA: TGCAGTGCTAGAATCCGGGACATGAGTAACACTGAAGCTTTCTTT. As protein: CSARIRDMSNTEAFF. The chain is built from TRBV20-1 and TRBJ1-1, with D perhaps TRBD1 (6 bases). The CDR3 runs to 15 residues. Per the germline V gene, CDR1 is DFQATT and CDR2 is SNEGSKA (reference sequence). Trimming cost V 2 bases and J 2 bases, with 15 bases left between them.

This chain links TRBV30 with TRBJ2-2, with D unclear. The CDR3 has 13 amino acids. CDR1 GTSNPN and CDR2 SVGIG come from the germline V gene (reference sequence). V was clipped by 3 bases and J by 6 bases, with 11 bases between them. Here the CDR3 reads CAWSLGGAGELFF. For the CDR3, the DNA is TGTGCCTGGAGCCTGGGTGGCGCCGGGGAGCTGTTTTTT.

The chain employs TRBV3-1 and TRBJ2-5, with D possibly TRBD2 on 6 matching bases. V lost 1 base, J lost 3 bases, and 12 bases lay in between. Germline V lookup: CDR1 LGHDT, CDR2 YNNKEL (reference sequence). CDR3 size: 15 residues. CDR3 bases: TGTGCCAGCAGCCAAGTCGCGCGGGGCAAAGAGACCCAGTACTTC. This codes for CASSQVARGKETQYF.

V is TRBV12-3 or TRBV12-4 and J is TRBJ1-1, with D unclear. Trimming took off 1 base at V and 6 bases at J, with 12 bases between the two ends. The CDR3 is 14 amino acids. CDR3 in DNA: TGTGCCAGCAGTTTAGGGAGTCGGACTGCTGAAGCTTTCTTT. It translates to CASSLGSRTAEAFF.

In DNA form, the CDR3 reads TGTGCCAGCAGCGGGAGCGGGGGGGCCCATGAGCAGTTCTTC. It codes for CASSGSGGAHEQFF. The V and J genes are TRBV7-3 and TRBJ2-1, with 10 bases matching TRBD2. Germline CDR1 SGHTA, CDR2 FQGTGA. V lost 5 bases to trimming and J lost 8 bases; unmatched junction nucleotides: 6. CDR3 length: 14 residues.

The chain links TRBV9 to TRBJ1-1, with D uncertain. Germline values: CDR1 SGDLS, CDR2 YYNGEE. V was clipped by 4 bases and J by 1 base, with 11 bases between them. The CDR3 sequence is 14 residues long. CDR3 sequence (DNA): TGTGCCAGCAGCAGTCGATATGGGAACACTGAAGCTTTCTTT. Its translation is CASSSRYGNTEAFF. Full variable domain (missing parts from reference TRBV9 and TRBJ1-1): DSGVTQTPKHLITATGQRVTLRCSPRSGDLSVYWYQQSLDQGLQFLIQYYNGEERAKGNILERFSAQQFPDLHSELNLSSLELGDSALYFCASSSRYGNTEAFFGQGTRLTVV.

The V call is TRBV4-1, the J call TRBJ2-3; D is unclear. V lost 0 bases and J lost 2, with 9 bases in between. Germline assignment: CDR1 MGHRA and CDR2 YSYEKL. The CDR3 is made up of 15 amino acids. The CDR3 DNA reads TGCGCCAGCAGCCAAGAGGAAGGGTTCACAGATACGCAGTATTTT. Amino acid sequence: CASSQEEGFTDTQYF.

V usage is TRBV6-1 and J usage is TRBJ2-7, with 7 bases identical to TRBD2. After removal of 5 bases from V and 3 bases from J, the junction contained 7 bases not matched to a gene. The germline CDR1 and CDR2 sequences are MNHNS and SASEGT. The CDR3 is 14 amino acids. CDR3 in DNA: TGTGCCAGCAGTCCCGACCGGGACTACTACGAGCAGTACTTC. It encodes CASSPDRDYYEQYF.

V usage is TRBV6-5 and J usage is TRBJ2-7, with TRBD1 identical over 11 bases. V dropped 7 bases and J dropped 2; count of bases not matched to a gene: 7. From germline, CDR1 is MNHEY and CDR2 SVGAGI. The CDR3 contains 15 residues. Written as DNA, the CDR3 is TGTGCCAGCACCACGGGGGACAGGGGGACCTACGAGCAGTACTTC. Its translation: CASTTGDRGTYEQYF.

V and J are TRBV5-6 and TRBJ1-2; maybe TRBD1 (6 bases). This CDR3 spans 13 amino acids. The germline V gene encodes CDR1 SGHDT and CDR2 YYEEEE. V lost 5 bases, J lost 3 bases, and 11 bases lay in between. CDR3 region: CASSRQVHYGYTF. CDR3 coding DNA: TGTGCCAGCAGTCGACAGGTCCACTATGGCTACACCTTC.

V and J are TRBV4-1 and TRBJ1-5, with 9 bases lining up with TRBD1. The CDR3 is 16 amino acids. Germline V gene sequence: CDR1 MGHRA, CDR2 YSYEKL. Germline trimming cut 5 bases from V and 2 bases from J; bases unmatched to any gene: 7. For the CDR3, the DNA is TGCGCCAGCAGCAAAGGACAGGGGTTTGGCAATCAGCCCCAGCATTTT. Its protein is CASSKGQGFGNQPQHF.

The rearrangement uses TRBV3-1 and TRBJ2-3, with a tentative D call TRBD2 (6 bases). CDR3 length: 16 residues. Germline-derived CDR1 and CDR2 are LGHDT and YNNKEL (reference sequence). The V end was cut by 3 bases, the J end by 6 bases, with 19 bases between. The CDR3 sequence is CASSQGLTLTSDTQYF. Here the CDR3 DNA reads TGTGCCAGCAGCCAGGGACTCACTCTCACCTCCGATACGCAGTATTTT.

In this sample, this clonotype turned up a few times. V is TRBV12-3 or TRBV12-4 and J is TRBJ1-5; possible D gene TRBD1, 5 bases. V shed 4 bases and J shed 2 bases, with 9 bases lying between them. The CDR3 spans 14 residues. The CDR3 bases are TGTGCCAGCAGTTCCGGCAGGGGCAATCAGCCCCAGCATTTT. Amino acids: CASSSGRGNQPQHF.

V usage is TRBV30 and J usage is TRBJ1-6; 9 bases fit TRBD1. The CDR3 runs 16 residues. Germline CDR1 GTSNPN, CDR2 SVGIG (reference sequence). With 4 bases clipped from V and 2 bases from J, the junction kept 6 bases outside the gene matches. CDR3 sequence reads: CAWMGTGRTYNSPLHF. The CDR3 bases are TGTGCCTGGATGGGGACAGGGAGAACCTATAATTCACCCCTCCACTTT.

As DNA, the CDR3 is TGTGCCAGCAGCAACGGACAGGCCGCGACAGATACGCAGTATTTT. The encoded protein is CASSNGQAATDTQYF. The J gene is TRBJ2-3, the V gene TRBV7-9, with TRBD1 identical over 7 bases. There are 15 residues in the CDR3. The trim removed 5 bases at V and 3 bases at J, leaving 8 bases unmatched. Germline V gene data show CDR1 as SEHNR and CDR2 as FQNEAQ (reference sequence).